A single TCR beta chain is shown here with its context. These data come from a study of blood T cell repertoires in COVID-19. The V end was cut by 0 bases, the J end by 4 bases, with 12 bases between. CDR3 length: 15 amino acids. Germline loops: CDR1 LGHNA, CDR2 YSLEER. TCRdb keeps only in-frame clones here, not all; method: immunoSEQ multiplex PCR. The sample lists more than 110,000 clones; roughly 89% were seen once. The rearrangement joins TRBV4-3 to TRBJ2-5; D unclear. Sequencing was done on a sample of peripheral blood. The receptor was isolated from a woman aged 40 to 55 with acute or convalescent COVID-19. The CDR3 sequence: CASSQDWISPETQYF. CDR3 nucleotides: TGCGCCAGCAGCCAAGACTGGATTAGCCCAGAGACCCAGTACTTC.